This TCR beta chain was observed in a study of vaccination and CD4 T cells after COVID-19. Study context: Researchers treated cells with overlapping spike peptides taken from SARS-CoV-2, HCoV-NL63, HCoV-OC43 and HCoV-229E.

Whole-study findings and limits: Among convalescent patients, a median 86.3% of reactive clones emerged only after vaccination.

Cultured CD4+ T cells had their DNA profiled by the Oncomine TCR Beta short-read assay. TCRdb re-derived calls from the PCR reads in MiXCR, one entry per CDR3 protein. Of about 14,000 distinct CDR3 sequences in the sample, about three fifths are singletons; the top ten hold 19%. A remark on this clonotype: Its specificity is not known.

CDR1 and CDR2 from the germline V gene are MNHNS and SASEGT. The CDR3 length is 11 residues. V gave up 7 bases and J gave up 5 bases, with 9 bases separating them. Treatment indicated: roughly 10-day PBMC culture with coronavirus spike peptide pools or control peptides (ViraFEST assay). Expansion of antigen-specific T cells with peptide pools by ViraFEST preceded sequencing of TCRs. IL-2 (roughly 10 IU/ml) and peptide pools (roughly 10 ug/ml) were added to cultures of a few million PBMCs per well. The material sequenced was CD4+ T cells from blood, cultured in vitro. The receptor was derived from a human donor who had recovered from COVID-19. This chain joins TRBV6-1 and TRBJ2-7, with D tentatively TRBD2 (5 bases). CDR3 residues: CASTTRDEQYF. CDR3 nucleotides: TGTGCCAGCACCACTAGAGACGAGCAGTACTTC.